A selection of T cell receptor beta chains follows, all from one sample in a study of T cells in localized non-small cell lung cancer. TCRdb keeps only in-frame clones here, not all; method: immunoSEQ multiplex PCR. The sample yields about 59,000 clones, 80% to 90% seen once. The sequencing used peripheral blood, collected before any cancer treatment. These receptors were obtained from a man aged 35-75 years with stage I squamous cell lung carcinoma. The CDR3 runs from the conserved cysteine through the conserved F or W.

j_call: TRBJ2-3
v_call: TRBV29-1
cdr3_aa: CSVFGQQASTDTQYF

j_call: TRBJ1-1
v_call: TRBV19
cdr3_aa: CASTSNGNTEAFF

j_call: TRBJ2-7
v_call: TRBV6-5
cdr3_aa: CASSYSAGGAGEQYF

j_call: TRBJ2-7
v_call: TRBV6-6
cdr3_aa: CASSLSAGVRYEQYF

j_call: TRBJ2-5
v_call: TRBV28
cdr3_aa: CASSWQWPQYF

j_call: TRBJ1-5
v_call: TRBV5-1
cdr3_aa: CASSPEVGEPQHF

j_call: TRBJ2-5
v_call: TRBV7-2
cdr3_aa: CAITDGFRSRETQYF

j_call: TRBJ1-1
v_call: TRBV4-2
cdr3_aa: CASSAFDRPHTGAFF

j_call: TRBJ2-4
v_call: TRBV6-5
cdr3_aa: CASSETGAKNIQYF

j_call: TRBJ1-2
v_call: TRBV5-1
cdr3_aa: CASSLEVGAGVGYTF

j_call: TRBJ1-1
v_call: TRBV7-3
cdr3_aa: CASSLTPGLNTEAFF

j_call: TRBJ2-6
v_call: TRBV30
cdr3_aa: CAWSAVSGANVLTF

j_call: TRBJ2-1
v_call: TRBV7-2
cdr3_aa: CASSLASGSRYNEQFF

j_call: TRBJ1-2
v_call: TRBV27
cdr3_aa: CASSLTRALGPYGYTF

j_call: TRBJ2-7
v_call: TRBV27
cdr3_aa: CASSLLAPGYEQYF

j_call: TRBJ2-1
v_call: TRBV7-3
cdr3_aa: CASSFGTNYNEQFF

j_call: TRBJ2-2
v_call: TRBV28
cdr3_aa: CASRPTRPRDTGELFF

j_call: TRBJ1-5
v_call: TRBV18
cdr3_aa: CASSDNNDQPQHF

j_call: TRBJ2-1
v_call: TRBV7-9
cdr3_aa: CASSQDAVNRGEQFF

j_call: TRBJ2-3
v_call: TRBV6-1
cdr3_aa: CASSDPGLATTDTQYF

j_call: TRBJ1-2
v_call: TRBV2
cdr3_aa: CASLVTTTGGYTF

j_call: TRBJ2-1
v_call: TRBV11-2
cdr3_aa: CASSYRLDNEQFF

j_call: TRBJ2-2
v_call: TRBV5-1
cdr3_aa: CASSLAQGLPAGELFF

j_call: TRBJ1-2
v_call: TRBV6-5
cdr3_aa: CASSYSAGWYYGYTF

j_call: TRBJ2-5
v_call: TRBV5-5
cdr3_aa: CASSLVGQLEETQYF

j_call: TRBJ2-5
v_call: TRBV7-3
cdr3_aa: CASSSPGQGDQETQYF

j_call: TRBJ2-3
v_call: TRBV6-5
cdr3_aa: CASRSPTGPEDTQYF

j_call: TRBJ1-5
v_call: TRBV28
cdr3_aa: CASSMVRDGQPQHF

j_call: TRBJ2-4
v_call: TRBV4-1
cdr3_aa: CASSIPSGSTRGIQYF

j_call: TRBJ2-5
v_call: TRBV28
cdr3_aa: CASSLISSRETQYF

j_call: TRBJ2-1
v_call: TRBV4-1
cdr3_aa: CASSQHGVNNEQFF

j_call: TRBJ1-4
v_call: TRBV7-9
cdr3_aa: CASSLATGLNEKLFF

j_call: TRBJ2-5
v_call: TRBV20-1
cdr3_aa: CSATSQETQYF

j_call: TRBJ1-2
v_call: TRBV20-1
cdr3_aa: CSGPNNYGYTF

j_call: TRBJ2-1
v_call: TRBV7-3
cdr3_aa: CASSPSGLAGGGEQFF

j_call: TRBJ1-4
v_call: TRBV19
cdr3_aa: CASSTGLRDIGEKLFF

j_call: TRBJ2-3
v_call: TRBV11-2
cdr3_aa: CASSLVVSGRAGTDTQYF

j_call: TRBJ1-1
v_call: TRBV28
cdr3_aa: CASSFARGAFF

j_call: TRBJ2-1
v_call: TRBV6-6
cdr3_aa: CASSYVRTGGNEQFF

j_call: TRBJ2-1
v_call: TRBV9
cdr3_aa: CASSPAAGFYNEQFF

j_call: TRBJ1-1
v_call: TRBV5-4
cdr3_aa: CASSLDGDMNTEAFF

j_call: TRBJ2-5
v_call: TRBV5-4
cdr3_aa: CASSLRQARETQYF

j_call: TRBJ1-5
v_call: TRBV5-8
cdr3_aa: CASSLGGGGLKHF

j_call: TRBJ2-6
v_call: TRBV7-2
cdr3_aa: CASSPRDVGANVLTF

j_call: TRBJ2-7
v_call: TRBV27
cdr3_aa: CASSHTSFNSYEQYF

j_call: TRBJ2-3
v_call: TRBV19
cdr3_aa: CASSLIAGIGTDTQYF

j_call: TRBJ2-1
v_call: TRBV11-2
cdr3_aa: CASSSRRTGSSSYNEQFF

j_call: TRBJ1-5
v_call: TRBV28
cdr3_aa: CASRVSNNQPQHF